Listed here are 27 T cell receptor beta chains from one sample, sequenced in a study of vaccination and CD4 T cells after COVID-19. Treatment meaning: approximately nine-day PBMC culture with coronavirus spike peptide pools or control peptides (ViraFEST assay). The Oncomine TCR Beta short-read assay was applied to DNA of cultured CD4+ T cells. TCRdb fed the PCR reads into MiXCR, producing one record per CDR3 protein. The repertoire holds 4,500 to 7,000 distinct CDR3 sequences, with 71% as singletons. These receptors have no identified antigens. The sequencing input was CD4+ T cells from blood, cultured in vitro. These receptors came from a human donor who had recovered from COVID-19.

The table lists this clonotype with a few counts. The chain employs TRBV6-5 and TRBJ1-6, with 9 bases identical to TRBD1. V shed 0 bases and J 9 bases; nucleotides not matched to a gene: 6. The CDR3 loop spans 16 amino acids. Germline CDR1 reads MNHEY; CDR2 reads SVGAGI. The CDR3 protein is CASSYSPGQGVSPLHF. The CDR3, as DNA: TGTGCCAGCAGTTACTCCCCGGGACAGGGTGTTTCACCCCTCCACTTT.

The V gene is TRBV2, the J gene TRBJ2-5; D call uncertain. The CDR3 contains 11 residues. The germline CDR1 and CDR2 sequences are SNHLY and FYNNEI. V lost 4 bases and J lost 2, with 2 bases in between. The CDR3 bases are TGTGCCAGCAGTGTACAAGAGACCCAGTACTTC. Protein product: CASSVQETQYF. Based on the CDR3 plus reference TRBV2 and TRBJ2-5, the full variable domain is EPEVTQTPSHQVTQMGQEVILRCVPISNHLYFYWYRQILGQKVEFLVSFYNNEISEKSEIFDDQFSVERPDGSNFTLKIRSTKLEDSAMYFCASSVQETQYFGPGTRLLVL.

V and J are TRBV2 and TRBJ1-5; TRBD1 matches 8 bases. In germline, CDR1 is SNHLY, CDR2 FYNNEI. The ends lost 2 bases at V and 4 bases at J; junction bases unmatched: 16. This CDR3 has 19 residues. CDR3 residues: CASSERWRDRYTGNQPQHF. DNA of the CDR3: TGTGCCAGCAGTGAAAGGTGGAGGGACAGGTACACGGGGAATCAGCCCCAGCATTTT.

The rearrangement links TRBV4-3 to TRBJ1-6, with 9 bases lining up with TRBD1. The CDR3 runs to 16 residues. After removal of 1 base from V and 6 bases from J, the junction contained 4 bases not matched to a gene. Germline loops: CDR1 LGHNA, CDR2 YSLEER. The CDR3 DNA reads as TGCGCCAGCAGCCAAGGAGGGACAGGGCGTAATTCACCCCTCCACTTT. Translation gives CASSQGGTGRNSPLHF.

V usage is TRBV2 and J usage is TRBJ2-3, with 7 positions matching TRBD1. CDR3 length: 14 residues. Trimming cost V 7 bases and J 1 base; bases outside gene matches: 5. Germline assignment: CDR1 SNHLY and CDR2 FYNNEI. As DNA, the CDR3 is TGTGCCAGCAATGACAGGGTAGGCACAGATACGCAGTATTTT. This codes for CASNDRVGTDTQYF.

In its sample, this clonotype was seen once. The CDR3 sequence is CANGQSNYGYTF. The CDR3 nucleotides read TGTGCCAACGGACAGAGTAACTATGGCTACACCTTC. The gene calls are TRBV6-1 and TRBJ1-2, with D perhaps TRBD1 (6 bases). Trimming stripped 10 bases from V and 1 base from J, with 10 bases between. Germline V gene sequence: CDR1 MNHNS, CDR2 SASEGT. The CDR3 length is 12 residues.

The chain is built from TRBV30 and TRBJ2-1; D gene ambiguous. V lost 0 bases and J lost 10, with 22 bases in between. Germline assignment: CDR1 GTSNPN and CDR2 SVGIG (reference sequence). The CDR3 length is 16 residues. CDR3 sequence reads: CAWSVGYGVRSGEQFF. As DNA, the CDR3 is TGTGCCTGGAGTGTAGGATATGGGGTGAGGTCGGGCGAGCAGTTCTTC.

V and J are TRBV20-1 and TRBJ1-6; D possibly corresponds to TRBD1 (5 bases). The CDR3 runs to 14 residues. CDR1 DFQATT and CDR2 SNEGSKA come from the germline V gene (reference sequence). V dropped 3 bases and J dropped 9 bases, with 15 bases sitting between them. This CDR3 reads CSASEGRGSSPLHF. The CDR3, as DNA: TGCAGTGCTAGTGAGGGACGGGGAAGTTCACCCCTCCACTTT.

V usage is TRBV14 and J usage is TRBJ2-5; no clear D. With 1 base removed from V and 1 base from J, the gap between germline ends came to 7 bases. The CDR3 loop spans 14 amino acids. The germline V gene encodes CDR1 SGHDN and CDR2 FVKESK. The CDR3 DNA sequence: TGTGCCAGCAGCCAAGTTCCTCGCCAAGAGACCCAGTACTTC. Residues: CASSQVPRQETQYF.

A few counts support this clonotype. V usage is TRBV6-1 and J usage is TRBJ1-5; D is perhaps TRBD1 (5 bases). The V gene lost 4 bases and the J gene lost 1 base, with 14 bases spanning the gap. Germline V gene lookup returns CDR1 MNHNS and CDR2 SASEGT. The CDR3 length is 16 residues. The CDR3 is CASSAGTRGSNQPQHF. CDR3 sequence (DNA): TGTGCCAGCAGTGCAGGGACTCGGGGAAGCAATCAGCCCCAGCATTTT.

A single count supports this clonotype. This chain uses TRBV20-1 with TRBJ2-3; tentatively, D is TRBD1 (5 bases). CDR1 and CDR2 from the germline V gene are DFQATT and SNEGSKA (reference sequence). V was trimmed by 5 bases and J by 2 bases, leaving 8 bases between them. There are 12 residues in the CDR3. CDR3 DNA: TGCAGTGCTCCGACAGACACAGATACGCAGTATTTT. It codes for CSAPTDTDTQYF.

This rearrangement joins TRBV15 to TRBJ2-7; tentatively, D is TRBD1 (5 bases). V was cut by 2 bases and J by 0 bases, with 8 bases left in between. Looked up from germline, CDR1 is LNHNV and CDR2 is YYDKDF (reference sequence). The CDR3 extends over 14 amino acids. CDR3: CATSRQGSSYEQYF. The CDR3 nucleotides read TGTGCCACCAGCAGACAGGGAAGCTCCTACGAGCAGTACTTC.

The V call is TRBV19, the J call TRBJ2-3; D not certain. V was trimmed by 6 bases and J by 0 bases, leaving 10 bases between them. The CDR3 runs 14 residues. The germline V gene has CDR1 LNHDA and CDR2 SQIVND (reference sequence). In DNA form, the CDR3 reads TGTGCCAGTAGAACCACCACGAGCACAGATACGCAGTATTTT. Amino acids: CASRTTTSTDTQYF.

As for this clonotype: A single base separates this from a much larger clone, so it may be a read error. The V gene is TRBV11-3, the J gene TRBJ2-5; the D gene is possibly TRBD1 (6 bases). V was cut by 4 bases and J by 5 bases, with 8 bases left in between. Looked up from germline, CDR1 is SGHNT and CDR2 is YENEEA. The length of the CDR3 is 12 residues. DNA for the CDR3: TGTGCCAGCAGCTCAGGGGATGAGACCCAGTACTTC. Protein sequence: CASSSGDETQYF.

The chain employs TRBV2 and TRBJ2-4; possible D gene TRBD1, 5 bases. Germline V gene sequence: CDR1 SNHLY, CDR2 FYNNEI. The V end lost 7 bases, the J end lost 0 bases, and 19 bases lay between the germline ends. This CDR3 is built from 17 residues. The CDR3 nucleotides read TGTGCCAGCAAGGAATGGGGCTTGACAGTAGCCAAAAACATTCAGTACTTC. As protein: CASKEWGLTVAKNIQYF.

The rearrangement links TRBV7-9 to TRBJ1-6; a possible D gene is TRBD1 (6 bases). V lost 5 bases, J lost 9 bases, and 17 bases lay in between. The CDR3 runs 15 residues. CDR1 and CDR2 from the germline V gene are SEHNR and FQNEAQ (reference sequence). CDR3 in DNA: TGTGCCAGCAGCCCTTCCTCCAGGGGTGGTTCACCCCTCCACTTT. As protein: CASSPSSRGGSPLHF.

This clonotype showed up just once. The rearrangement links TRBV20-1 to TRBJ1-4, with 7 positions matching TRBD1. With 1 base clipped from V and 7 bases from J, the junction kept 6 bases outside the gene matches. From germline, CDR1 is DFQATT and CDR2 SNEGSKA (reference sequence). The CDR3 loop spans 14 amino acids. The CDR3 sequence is CSARGARGSEKLFF. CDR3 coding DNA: TGCAGTGCTAGAGGGGCCAGGGGGAGTGAAAAACTGTTTTTT.

CDR3 sequence (DNA): TGTGCCAGCAGTCAACAGGTTAGGACAGGACCCATGAACACTGAAGCTTTCTTT. Its translation is CASSQQVRTGPMNTEAFF. The chain recombines TRBV6-1 with TRBJ1-1; TRBD1 agrees at 7 bases. Trimming removed 5 bases from V and 0 bases from J; junction bases left unmatched: 15. CDR1 and CDR2 (germline): MNHNS, SASEGT. CDR3 length: 18 amino acids.

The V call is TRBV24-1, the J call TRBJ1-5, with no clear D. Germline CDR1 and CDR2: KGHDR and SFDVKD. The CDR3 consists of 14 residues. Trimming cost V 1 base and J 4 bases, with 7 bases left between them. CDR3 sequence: CATSDFSGNQPQHF. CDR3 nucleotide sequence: TGTGCCACCAGTGATTTTAGCGGGAATCAGCCCCAGCATTTT.

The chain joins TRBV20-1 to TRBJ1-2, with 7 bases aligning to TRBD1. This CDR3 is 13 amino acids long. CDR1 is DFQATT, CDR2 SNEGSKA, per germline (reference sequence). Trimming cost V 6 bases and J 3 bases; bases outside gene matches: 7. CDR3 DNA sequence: TGCAGTGCCAAGACAGGGATGGACTATGGCTACACCTTC. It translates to CSAKTGMDYGYTF.

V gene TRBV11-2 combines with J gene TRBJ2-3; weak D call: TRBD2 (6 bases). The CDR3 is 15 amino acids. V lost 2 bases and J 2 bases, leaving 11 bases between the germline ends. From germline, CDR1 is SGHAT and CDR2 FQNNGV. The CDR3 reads CASSLSGYVTDTQYF. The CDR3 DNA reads TGTGCCAGCAGCTTAAGCGGGTACGTCACAGATACGCAGTATTTT.

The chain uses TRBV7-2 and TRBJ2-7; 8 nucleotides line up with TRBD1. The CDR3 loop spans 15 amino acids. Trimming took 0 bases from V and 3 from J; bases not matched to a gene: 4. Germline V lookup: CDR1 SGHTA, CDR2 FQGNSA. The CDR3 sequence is CASSLAPGQVYEQYF. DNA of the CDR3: TGTGCCAGCAGCTTAGCTCCGGGACAGGTCTACGAGCAGTACTTC.

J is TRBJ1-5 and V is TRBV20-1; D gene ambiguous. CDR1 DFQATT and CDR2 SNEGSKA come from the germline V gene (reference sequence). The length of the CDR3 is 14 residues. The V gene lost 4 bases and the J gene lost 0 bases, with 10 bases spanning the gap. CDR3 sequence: CSANPPDSNQPQHF. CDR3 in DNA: TGCAGTGCTAACCCCCCCGATAGCAATCAGCCCCAGCATTTT.

The CDR3 coding sequence is TGCAGTGCTAGAGATCCCCAGGGGAACACTGAAGCTTTCTTT. Its translation is CSARDPQGNTEAFF. The V gene is TRBV20-1, the J gene TRBJ1-1, with D maybe TRBD1 (5 bases). V shed 0 bases and J shed 1 base, with 9 bases lying between them. Germline V lookup: CDR1 DFQATT, CDR2 SNEGSKA (reference sequence). This CDR3 is built from 14 residues.

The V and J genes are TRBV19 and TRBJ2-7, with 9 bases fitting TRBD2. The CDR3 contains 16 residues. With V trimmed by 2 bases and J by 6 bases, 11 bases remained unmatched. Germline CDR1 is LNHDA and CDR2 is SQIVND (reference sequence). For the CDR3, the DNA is TGTGCCAGTAGTATAAGGGCTAGCGGGACCCTCTCCGAGCAGTACTTC. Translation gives CASSIRASGTLSEQYF.

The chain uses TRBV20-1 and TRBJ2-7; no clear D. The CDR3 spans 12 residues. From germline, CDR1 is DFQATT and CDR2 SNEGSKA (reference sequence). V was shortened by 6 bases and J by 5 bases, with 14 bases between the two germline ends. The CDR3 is CSAGSALDEQYF. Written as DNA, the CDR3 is TGCAGTGCAGGCTCGGCTCTGGACGAGCAGTACTTC.

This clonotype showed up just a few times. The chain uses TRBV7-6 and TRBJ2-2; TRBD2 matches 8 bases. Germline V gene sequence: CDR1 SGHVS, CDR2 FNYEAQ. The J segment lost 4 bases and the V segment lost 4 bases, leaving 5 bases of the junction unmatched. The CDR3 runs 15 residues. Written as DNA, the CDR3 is TGTGCCAGCAGCTGGACCCGGGAGGGCACCGGGGAGCTGTTTTTT. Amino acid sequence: CASSWTREGTGELFF. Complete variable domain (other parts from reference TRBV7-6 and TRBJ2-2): GAGVSQSPRYKVTKRGQDVALRCDPISGHVSLYWYRQALGQGPEFLTYFNYEAQQDKSGLPNDRFSAERPEGSISTLTIQRTEQRDSAMYRCASSWTREGTGELFFGEGSRLTVL.